A selection of T cell receptor beta chains follows, all from one sample in a study of CD8 T cells in ankylosing spondylitis. Using its own MiXCR run on the 5' RACE reads, TCRdb lists one record per CDR3 protein. The sample includes some 8,900 distinct CDR3 sequences, about 3.9% of them seen just once. Sequencing used blood, either unsorted or a sorted T cell fraction (not recorded which). The origin of the receptors is a female donor with ankylosing spondylitis or in good health (not recorded which). The CDR3 runs from the conserved cysteine through the conserved F or W. D genes are given only for firm matches. Only some rows state a clone size, as once, few, many or a class for expanded clones.

clone size | J gene | CDR3 length | D gene | V gene | CDR3 DNA | CDR3 protein
many | TRBJ2-3 | 15 | TRBD1 | TRBV9 | TGTGCCAGCAGCGTCTCCGGGACAGGGACAGATACGCAGTATTTT | CASSVSGTGTDTQYF
medium-sized | TRBJ1-4 | 15 | TRBD1 | TRBV9 | TGTGCCAGCAGCGAGACAGGGGGCGAGAATGAAAAACTGTTTTTT | CASSETGGENEKLFF
many | TRBJ1-1 | 17 | TRBD1 | TRBV9 | TGTGCCAGCAGCGCAGCCATCCCCCCGGACAGGCCCGGGATAGCTTTCTTT | CASSAAIPPDRPGIAFF
many | TRBJ2-1 | 14 | TRBD1 | TRBV9 | TGTGCCAGCAGCGTAGTCGACAGGGACAATGAGCAGTTCTTC | CASSVVDRDNEQFF
many | TRBJ2-7 | 14 | TRBD1 | TRBV9 | TGTGCCAGCAGCGCAAACGACAGGGTTGGGGAGCAGTACTTC | CASSANDRVGEQYF
medium-sized | TRBJ2-3 | 15 | TRBD2 | TRBV9 | TGTGCCAGCAGCGTCCTAGCGGGGGGTCCAGATACGCAGTATTTT | CASSVLAGGPDTQYF
many | TRBJ2-1 | 17 | TRBD2 | TRBV9 | TGTGCCAGCAGCGTAGGTGCGGGGGTAGGGTCCTACAATGAGCAGTTCTTC | CASSVGAGVGSYNEQFF
many | TRBJ2-3 | 15 | NA | TRBV9 | TGTGCCTCAGGAACAGGGAGGCTAGTGACAGATACGCAGTATTTT | CASGTGRLVTDTQYF
many | TRBJ2-1 | 16 | NA | TRBV9 | TGTGCCAGCAGCGTATCTGGGGGGCTCTCCTACAATGAGCAGTTCTTC | CASSVSGGLSYNEQFF
many | TRBJ2-3 | 16 | NA | TRBV9 | TGTGCCAGCAGCTCCGAACCGGGACCCAGCACAGATACGCAGTATTTT | CASSSEPGPSTDTQYF
few | TRBJ1-2 | 15 | NA | TRBV9 | TGTGCCAGCAGCGTACTCGGGGAAGCTAACTATGGCTACACCTTC | CASSVLGEANYGYTF
many | TRBJ2-4 | 14 | NA | TRBV9 | TGTGCCAGCAGCGTAGACGGCCCCAAAAACATTCAGTACTTC | CASSVDGPKNIQYF
medium-sized | TRBJ2-1 | 16 | NA | TRBV9 | TGTGCCAGCAGCGTATGGGTGACAACCTCCTACAATGAGCAGTTCTTC | CASSVWVTTSYNEQFF
many | TRBJ1-2 | 11 | NA | TRBV9 | TGTGCCAGCAGGGGGGTCTATGGCTACACCTTC | CASRGVYGYTF
many | TRBJ1-1 | 15 | NA | TRBV9 | TGTGCCAGCAGCGCGAGGGGGATCGCGAACACTGAAGCTTTCTTT | CASSARGIANTEAFF
NA | TRBJ2-1 | 16 | TRBD1 | TRBV9 | TGTGCCAGCAGCGCCGGGACAGGGGGCGCGTACAATGAGCAGTTCTTC | CASSAGTGGAYNEQFF
many | TRBJ2-4 | 12 | NA | TRBV9 | TGTGCCAGCAGCGGAGACAAAAACATTCAGTACTTC | CASSGDKNIQYF
medium-sized | TRBJ1-1 | 14 | TRBD1 | TRBV9 | TGTGCCAGCAGCGTAGCAGGGGGAGACACTGAAGCTTTCTTT | CASSVAGGDTEAFF
many | TRBJ1-2 | 14 | NA | TRBV9 | TGTGCCAGCGGGGGACCCGGGAGCTTTTTTGGCTACACCTTC | CASGGPGSFFGYTF
few | TRBJ2-1 | 14 | NA | TRBV9 | TGTGCCAGCAGCGTAGAAGCAGGGGATGGTGAGCAGTTCTTC | CASSVEAGDGEQFF
medium-sized | TRBJ1-1 | 16 | NA | TRBV9 | TGTGCCAGCAGCGTAGTGTGGGGGGGCATGAACACTGAAGCTTTCTTT | CASSVVWGGMNTEAFF
many | TRBJ2-2 | 14 | TRBD2 | TRBV9 | TGTGCCAGCAGCCCGGGACTAGGGACCGGGGAGCTGTTTTTT | CASSPGLGTGELFF
many | TRBJ2-1 | 16 | NA | TRBV9 | TGTGCCAGCAGCGGACAGACAGGGAGGTCCTACAATGAGCAGTTCTTC | CASSGQTGRSYNEQFF
many | TRBJ1-3 | 15 | NA | TRBV9 | TGTGCCAGCAGCGTTTGGGAGAGCTCTGGAAACACCATATATTTT | CASSVWESSGNTIYF
medium-sized | TRBJ1-1 | 15 | NA | TRBV9 | TGTGCCAGCAGCGTCACAGGCGGCATGAACACTGAAGCTTTCTTT | CASSVTGGMNTEAFF
few | TRBJ2-7 | 15 | NA | TRBV9 | TGTGCCAGCAGCGTAGGTCTAGTCTCTTCCTACGAGCAGTACTTC | CASSVGLVSSYEQYF
NA | TRBJ2-2 | 15 | NA | TRBV9 | TGTGCCAGCAGCGTCAGGGGTGGGAACACCGGGGAGCTGTTTTTT | CASSVRGGNTGELFF
many | TRBJ2-3 | 14 | NA | TRBV9 | TGTGCCAGCAGCGTAGAACAGGGTAAAGATACGCAGTATTTT | CASSVEQGKDTQYF
medium-sized | TRBJ1-1 | 12 | NA | TRBV9 | TGTGCCAGCAGCGTAGATAACACTGAAGCTTTCTTT | CASSVDNTEAFF
many | TRBJ2-3 | 17 | NA | TRBV9 | TGTGCCAGCAGCGTAGACGGTGGGGGGCGGGGCACAGATACGCAGTATTTT | CASSVDGGGRGTDTQYF
medium-sized | TRBJ2-7 | 16 | TRBD1 | TRBV9 | TGTGCCAGCAGCGGGAAACAGGGGTCAACCCCCTACGAGCAGTACTTC | CASSGKQGSTPYEQYF
many | TRBJ2-7 | 15 | NA | TRBV9 | TGTGCCAGCAGCGCAGGGGCGGTAGGGGCCTACGAGCAGTACTTC | CASSAGAVGAYEQYF
many | TRBJ2-1 | 16 | TRBD1 | TRBV9 | TGTGCCAGCAGCCCCCTGGGGACAGGGGACCACAATGAGCAGTTCTTC | CASSPLGTGDHNEQFF
many | TRBJ2-5 | 13 | NA | TRBV9 | TGTGCCAGCAGCGTTAGGTCCGAAGAGACCCAGTACTTC | CASSVRSEETQYF
NA | TRBJ2-3 | 17 | TRBD1 | TRBV9 | TGTGCCAGTACAGCCCGGGACAGGGACCATAGCACAGATACGCAGTATTTT | CASTARDRDHSTDTQYF
medium-sized | TRBJ2-1 | 16 | TRBD2 | TRBV9 | TGTGCCAGCAGTGAACAAAGCGGGGGGGCCGGGAATGAGCAGTTCTTC | CASSEQSGGAGNEQFF
many | TRBJ1-2 | 15 | NA | TRBV9 | TGTGCCAGCAGCGTAGCTGACTCGGGGGCCTATGGCTACACCTTC | CASSVADSGAYGYTF
many | TRBJ1-1 | 14 | NA | TRBV9 | TGTGCCAGCAGCGTAGATGGTGGGGGCACTGAAGCTTTCTTT | CASSVDGGGTEAFF
many | TRBJ1-1 | 15 | NA | TRBV9 | TGTGCCAGCAGCGTAGGACAGTTTGGGAACACTGAAGCTTTCTTT | CASSVGQFGNTEAFF
many | TRBJ1-1 | 15 | NA | TRBV9 | TGTGCCAGCAGCGTAGCCGGAGGGGCGAACACTGAAGCTTTCTTT | CASSVAGGANTEAFF
many | TRBJ2-7 | 14 | NA | TRBV9 | TGTGCCAGCAGCGTAGCTGCCGGGAACTACGAGCAGTACTTC | CASSVAAGNYEQYF
many | TRBJ2-1 | 16 | TRBD2 | TRBV9 | TGTGCCAGCAGCGGGGTGGGGCTAGCGGGTTCTTATGAGCAGTTCTTC | CASSGVGLAGSYEQFF
few | TRBJ2-5 | 14 | NA | TRBV9 | TGTGCCAGCAGCGTAGGGGGGAAAGAAGAGACCCAGTACTTC | CASSVGGKEETQYF
NA | TRBJ2-2 | 15 | TRBD1 | TRBV9 | TGTGCCAGCAGTTCGGGACAGGGATTCGCCGGGGAGCTGTTTTTT | CASSSGQGFAGELFF
few | TRBJ2-5 | 15 | NA | TRBV9 | TGTGCCAGCAGCCCACTTGGGGGGCCGCGTGAGACCCAGTACTTC | CASSPLGGPRETQYF
medium-sized | TRBJ1-1 | 15 | NA | TRBV9 | TGTGCCAGCAGCGCCACCCAGGAAGTCTACACTGAAGCTTTCTTT | CASSATQEVYTEAFF
NA | TRBJ2-3 | 14 | NA | TRBV9 | TGTGCCAGCAGCGTGGGGTCGGGCACAGATACGCAGTATTTT | CASSVGSGTDTQYF
medium-sized | TRBJ2-7 | 12 | TRBD1 | TRBV9 | TGTGCCAGCAGCTCCGGACAGGGGGAGCAGTACTTC | CASSSGQGEQYF
many | TRBJ2-7 | 14 | TRBD1 | TRBV9 | TGTGCCAGCAGCGTAGGGGACAGGGGATACGAGCAGTACTTC | CASSVGDRGYEQYF
NA | TRBJ2-3 | 14 | TRBD2 | TRBV9 | TGTGCCAGCTCGACTAGCGGGGCCACAGATACGCAGTATTTT | CASSTSGATDTQYF
few | TRBJ1-2 | 15 | NA | TRBV9 | TGTGCCAGCAGCGTAGTGGACAGTAGTTATTATGGCTACACCTTC | CASSVVDSSYYGYTF